Shown below are 21 T cell receptor beta chains from a single sample sequenced in a study of blood T cells in healthy people across ages. Sample-barcoded 5' priming and a J-beta primer mix drove a second PCR of about 6 to 12 cycles. Each CDR3 protein gets one entry after TCRdb re-called the 5' RACE reads with MiXCR. The data contain some 850,000 distinct CDR3 sequences, roughly 25% of them singletons. This same sample was also taken into another study, of T cells of mothers and their children.

Sequencing input: blood. These receptors were collected from a boy aged 5 to 17 in good health.

The chain recombines TRBV28 with TRBJ2-3; TRBD1 matches 11 bases. V lost 4 bases, J lost 5 bases, and 11 bases stayed unmatched. CDR3 length: 17 residues. Germline V gene sequence: CDR1 MDHEN, CDR2 SYDVKM. DNA of the CDR3: TGTGCCAGCAGTTCAAGCTCCGGGACAGGGGGTTTAGATACGCAGTATTTT. Encoded protein: CASSSSSGTGGLDTQYF.

V gene TRBV7-9 combines with J gene TRBJ2-3, with TRBD1 matching over 8 bases. Losses at the gene ends were 5 bases for V and 2 bases for J; bases not matched to a gene: 12. Germline values: CDR1 SEHNR, CDR2 FQNEAQ (reference sequence). The CDR3 runs 17 residues. The CDR3 nucleotides are TGTGCCAGCAGCAGCCCGGGACAGGTTACATACACAGATACGCAGTATTTT. It is translated as CASSSPGQVTYTDTQYF. The whole variable domain, filled in from reference TRBV7-9 and TRBJ2-3, reads DTGVSQNPRHKITKRGQNVTFRCDPISEHNRLYWYRQTLGQGPEFLTYFQNEAQLEKSRLLSDRFSAERPKGSFSTLEIQRTEQGDSAMYLCASSSPGQVTYTDTQYFGPGTRLTVL.

This clonotype occurred many times. V gene TRBV29-1 combines with J gene TRBJ2-5; D might be TRBD1 (6 bases). CDR3 size: 12 residues. With 7 bases removed from V and 1 base from J, the gap between germline ends came to 10 bases. Germline values: CDR1 SQVTM, CDR2 ANQGSEA. CDR3 sequence (DNA): TGCAGCGCAACAGGGACCCAAGAGACCCAGTACTTC. As protein: CSATGTQETQYF.

The rearrangement joins TRBV6-1 to TRBJ2-1; 8 bases line up with TRBD2. The J call is doubtful: the DNA matches TRBJ2-7 better. The V gene's germline CDR1 is MNHNS and CDR2 SASEGT. This CDR3 contains 13 residues. DNA of the CDR3: TGTGCCAGCGGATCGGGGGGGCCCCACGAGCAGTACTTC. Translation: CASGSGGPHEQYF.

This clonotype appeared a few times. This chain joins TRBV3-1 and TRBJ1-2; D gene ambiguous. CDR3 length equals 13 residues. Germline values: CDR1 LGHDT, CDR2 YNNKEL (reference sequence). V was clipped by 4 bases and J by 6 bases, with 12 bases between them. CDR3 DNA: TGTGCCAGCAGCCCCGGCTCACACCATGGCTACACCTTC. Translated: CASSPGSHHGYTF.

This clonotype appeared a few times. The CDR3 coding sequence is TGTGCCAGCAGTTTAGGACCTAATGTTCGTAATGAGCAGTTCTTC. This sequence encodes CASSLGPNVRNEQFF. The chain links TRBV27 to TRBJ2-5; no definite D call. The closer fit of TRBJ2-1 to the DNA end suggests the J call may be wrong. The CDR3 covers 15 residues. CDR1 MNHEY and CDR2 SMNVEV come from the germline V gene (reference sequence).

The chain uses TRBV6-6 and TRBJ2-7, with TRBD1 identical over 9 bases. The J call may be in error: the DNA end matches TRBJ2-5 better. The CDR3 has 14 amino acids. Germline CDR1 MNHNY, CDR2 SVGAGI (reference sequence). The CDR3 DNA reads TGTGCCAGCAGCCCACAGGGGGCCGCAGAGACCCAGTACTTC. Its translation is CASSPQGAAETQYF.

The sample holds a few counts of this clonotype. The gene calls are TRBV2 and TRBJ2-7; D is uncertain. The germline V and J ends were trimmed by 3 bases and 4 bases, with 10 bases remaining between them. The CDR3 is 13 amino acids. Germline V gives CDR1 SNHLY, CDR2 FYNNEI. The DNA for the CDR3 is TGTGCCAGCAGTGATATCATCGGTTACGAGCAGTACTTC. Translating it yields CASSDIIGYEQYF. The complete variable domain, with remaining parts taken from reference TRBV2 and TRBJ2-7, reads EPEVTQTPSHQVTQMGQEVILRCVPISNHLYFYWYRQILGQKVEFLVSFYNNEISEKSEIFDDQFSVERPDGSNFTLKIRSTKLEDSAMYFCASSDIIGYEQYFGPGTRLTVT.

This rearrangement joins TRBV5-1 to TRBJ2-6; D possibly corresponds to TRBD2 (6 bases). Germline values: CDR1 SGHRS, CDR2 YFSETQ. The CDR3 runs 17 residues. V lost 2 bases and J 2 bases, leaving 14 bases between the germline ends. In DNA, the CDR3 is TGCGCCAGCAGCTTAATAGGGGAGGTAGCTGGGGCCAACGTCCTGACTTTC. Protein sequence: CASSLIGEVAGANVLTF.

V and J are TRBV7-6 and TRBJ2-3; TRBD2 matches 14 bases. Germline V gene lookup returns CDR1 SGHVS and CDR2 FNYEAQ. V gave up 6 bases and J gave up 5 bases; unmatched junction bases: 13. The CDR3 extends over 18 amino acids. CDR3 sequence reads: CASSRTVTSGRDEDTQYF. The CDR3 nucleotides are TGTGCCAGCAGTCGTACCGTGACTAGCGGGAGGGATGAAGATACGCAGTATTTT.

This chain uses TRBV5-1 with TRBJ2-1; 12 positions match TRBD1. From germline, CDR1 is SGHRS and CDR2 YFSETQ. The CDR3 is 16 residues long. The V gene end was trimmed by 4 bases and the J gene end by 10 bases; junction bases not matched to a gene: 12. Here the CDR3 reads CASSPAWGQGAWEQFF. In DNA form, the CDR3 reads TGCGCCAGCAGCCCGGCATGGGGACAGGGGGCTTGGGAGCAGTTCTTC.

There are a few counts of this clonotype. The rearrangement uses TRBV7-9 and TRBJ1-4, with D perhaps TRBD1 (6 bases). This CDR3 is built from 15 residues. Germline assignment: CDR1 SEHNR and CDR2 FQNEAQ (reference sequence). V was cut by 3 bases and J by 5 bases, with 13 bases left in between. The CDR3 spells CASSFVGGGNEKLFF. CDR3 DNA sequence: TGTGCCAGCAGCTTCGTTGGGGGCGGAAATGAAAAACTGTTTTTT.

The gene calls are TRBV7-9 and TRBJ1-1; D might be TRBD1 (5 bases). Germline values: CDR1 SEHNR, CDR2 FQNEAQ (reference sequence). The CDR3 loop spans 16 amino acids. Trimming took off 1 base at V and 1 base at J, with 13 bases between the two ends. CDR3 amino acids: CASSLGPGMGNTEAFF. CDR3 DNA sequence: TGTGCCAGCAGCTTAGGTCCAGGGATGGGGAACACTGAAGCTTTCTTT.

The chain is built from TRBV20-1 and TRBJ2-7; D is perhaps TRBD2 (6 bases). Germline-derived CDR1 and CDR2 are DFQATT and SNEGSKA (reference sequence). This CDR3 spans 11 amino acids. V gave up 3 bases and J gave up 7 bases, with 10 bases separating them. CDR3 protein: CSASFRGEQYF. In nucleotides, the CDR3 is TGCAGTGCTAGTTTCCGGGGGGAGCAGTACTTC.

The V gene is TRBV12-3 or TRBV12-4, the J gene TRBJ2-5; D might be TRBD2 (6 bases). CDR3 length equals 15 residues. The V end lost 5 bases, the J end lost 2 bases, and 15 bases lay between the germline ends. The CDR3 protein is CASSGAGRRQETQYF. The CDR3 coding sequence is TGTGCCAGCAGTGGCGCGGGGAGAAGACAAGAGACCCAGTACTTC.

This chain links TRBV29-1 with TRBJ2-7; TRBD1 is a possible D gene (5 bases). The V end lost 4 bases, the J end lost 2 bases, and 18 bases lay between the germline ends. Germline V gives CDR1 SQVTM, CDR2 ANQGSEA. This CDR3 region has 15 residues. CDR3 residues: CSVVPGRRVPYEQYF. In nucleotides, the CDR3 is TGCAGCGTTGTGCCGGGTCGCAGGGTCCCCTACGAGCAGTACTTC.

The genes are TRBV19 and TRBJ1-5, with 8 bases that match TRBD1. The CDR3 is 14 residues long. Germline V gene sequence: CDR1 LNHDA, CDR2 SQIVND (reference sequence). Losses at the gene ends were 7 bases for V and 6 bases for J; bases not matched to a gene: 8. The CDR3 bases are TGTGCCAGTATGGACAGGGAGTGGGCTCAGCCCCAGCATTTT. This encodes CASMDREWAQPQHF.

There are a few counts of this clonotype. The chain uses TRBV3-1 and TRBJ1-2; the match to TRBD1 covers 8 bases. The CDR3 extends over 13 amino acids. The germline V gene encodes CDR1 LGHDT and CDR2 YNNKEL (reference sequence). V trimming: 2 bases; J trimming: 7 bases; junction bases outside the gene matches: 3. The CDR3: CASSQLTGGGYTF. CDR3 DNA sequence: TGTGCCAGCAGCCAACTTACAGGGGGTGGCTACACCTTC.

This clonotype was recorded a few times. V is TRBV11-2 and J is TRBJ2-5; no firm D call. Germline CDR1 reads SGHAT; CDR2 reads FQNNGV. This CDR3 has 14 residues. V was trimmed by 8 bases and J by 3 bases, leaving 16 bases between them. CDR3 sequence: CASGSYSTKETQYF. The CDR3, as DNA: TGTGCCAGCGGGTCATACAGTACCAAAGAGACCCAGTACTTC. Combining the CDR3 with reference TRBV11-2 and TRBJ2-5 gives the whole variable domain EAGVAQSPRYKIIEKRQSVAFWCNPISGHATLYWYQQILGQGPKLLIQFQNNGVVDDSQLPKDRFSAERLKGVDSTLKIQPAKLEDSAVYLCASGSYSTKETQYFGPGTRLLVL.

This clonotype has only a few counts. The chain links TRBV11-2 to TRBJ2-7, with D possibly being TRBD2 (7 bases). The germline V gene has CDR1 SGHAT and CDR2 FQNNGV. The germline V and J ends were trimmed by 2 bases and 0 bases, with 14 bases remaining between them. CDR3 size: 16 residues. The CDR3 is CASSLRGGESSYEQYF. For the CDR3, the DNA is TGTGCCAGCAGCTTAAGGGGGGGTGAATCCTCCTACGAGCAGTACTTC.

This clonotype was picked up one time. The rearrangement uses TRBV12-3 or TRBV12-4 and TRBJ1-2; the D is unclear. The CDR3 runs 15 residues. Trimming left V 2 bases short and J 4 bases short, with 14 bases between. In nucleotides, the CDR3 is TGTGCCAGCAGTTTATTCCGTCGGGATAGCTATGGCTACACCTTC. It is translated as CASSLFRRDSYGYTF.